What follows are 20 T cell receptor beta chains derived from one specimen sequenced in a study of CD8+ T cells in alopecia areata. cDNA reverse transcribed from extracted RNA served as the sequencing template. Profiled with immunoSEQ multiplex PCR; TCRdb holds only in-frame clones, not every one. The table lists 110,000 or so clones, 58% of them singletons. Regarding treatment: oral pan-JAK inhibitor, 5-10 mg twice daily. The sample was CD8+ T cells sorted from blood, taken at week 4, from a patient treated with tofacitinib. The source is a human donor with alopecia areata.

The J gene is TRBJ1-2, the V gene TRBV27; no reliable D call. This CDR3 region has 12 residues. CDR1 is MNHEY, CDR2 SMNVEV, per germline (reference sequence). Trimming shortened V by 7 bases and J by 4 bases, and 10 bases separated the two germline ends. CDR3 DNA: TGTGCCAGCACCTCTTTCGGCTATGGCTACACCTTC. This codes for CASTSFGYGYTF.

The chain carries TRBV29-1 and TRBJ2-5, with D uncertain. This CDR3 contains 15 residues. Per the germline V gene, CDR1 is SQVTM and CDR2 is ANQGSEA. Trimming took off 7 bases at V and 0 bases at J, with 18 bases between the two ends. The CDR3 DNA follows: TGCAGCGCCCTACCCCAGGCCCTGTACCAAGAGACCCAGTACTTC. It translates to CSALPQALYQETQYF.

The J gene is TRBJ1-3, the V gene TRBV30; D is unclear. CDR3 length: 20 residues. V was cut by 4 bases and J by 1 base, with 29 bases left in between. Looked up from germline, CDR1 is GTSNPN and CDR2 is SVGIG (reference sequence). The CDR3: CAWNTIGQDPRNGSGNTIYF. In DNA, the CDR3 is TGTGCCTGGAATACTATAGGGCAGGATCCTCGGAACGGTTCTGGAAACACCATATATTTT.

The CDR3 bases are TGCAGCGTTGCACTAGCGGGGACCGCGTCCTACGAGCAGTACTTC. This codes for CSVALAGTASYEQYF. This chain uses TRBV29-1 with TRBJ2-7, with 10 bases lining up with TRBD2. The CDR3 extends over 15 amino acids. Germline lookup yields CDR1 SQVTM and CDR2 ANQGSEA. Losses at the gene ends were 4 bases for V and 1 base for J; bases not matched to a gene: 7.

The V gene is TRBV27, the J gene TRBJ2-5; TRBD2 might be the D (5 bases). The V gene's germline CDR1 is MNHEY and CDR2 SMNVEV (reference sequence). Trimming took 3 bases from V and 5 from J, leaving 13 bases between them. The CDR3 totals 14 residues. The CDR3 sequence: CASSFQASGETQYF. CDR3 in DNA: TGTGCCAGCAGTTTTCAGGCCTCGGGGGAGACCCAGTACTTC.

The sample holds a few counts of this clone. The junction shows a germline mismatch at one end, possibly a read error. The rearrangement links TRBV6-6 to TRBJ2-7; maybe TRBD2 (6 bases). CDR3 length equals 12 residues. CDR1 is MNHNY, CDR2 SVGAGI, per germline (reference sequence). Written as DNA, the CDR3 is TGTGCCAGCAGTTACGGGGGGACCGACCAGTGGTTC. Translated: CASSYGGTDQWF.

This clone was counted between two and nine times. J is TRBJ2-7 and V is TRBV29-1; the D gene could be TRBD1 or TRBD2 (5 bases each). The CDR3 consists of 13 residues. Germline V lookup: CDR1 SQVTM, CDR2 ANQGSEA. Trimming pared 7 bases from V and 2 bases from J, leaving 15 bases between. CDR3 nucleotides: TGCAGCGCCGGGACGGGGACCACCTACGAGCAGTACTTC. It is translated as CSAGTGTTYEQYF.

This clone was observed a few times. The V call is TRBV5-1, the J call TRBJ2-1, with unresolved D. CDR1 SGHRS and CDR2 YFSETQ come from the germline V gene. Trimming cost V 0 bases and J 0 bases, with 7 bases left between them. The CDR3 has 15 residues. CDR3 bases: TGCGCCAGCAGCTTGGAAGGAGCCTCCTACAATGAGCAGTTCTTC. Amino acids: CASSLEGASYNEQFF.

V gene TRBV28 combines with J gene TRBJ2-2; TRBD2 might be the D (6 bases). Trimming removed 2 bases from V and 6 bases from J, with 10 bases in between. The length of the CDR3 is 14 residues. Germline V lookup: CDR1 MDHEN, CDR2 SYDVKM. CDR3 amino acids: CASSLSSGAGELFF. The DNA of the CDR3 is TGTGCCAGCAGTTTAAGTTCGGGGGCCGGGGAGCTGTTTTTT.

The rearrangement joins TRBV30 to TRBJ2-5, with D possibly matching TRBD2 (6 bases). Trimming shortened V by 0 bases and J by 4 bases, and 15 bases separated the two germline ends. Germline V gene sequence: CDR1 GTSNPN, CDR2 SVGIG (reference sequence). The CDR3 runs to 15 residues. The DNA for the CDR3 is TGTGCCTGGAGTGTTTTGGGAGGCCCTCGAGAGACCCAGTACTTC. Amino acids: CAWSVLGGPRETQYF.

The chain carries TRBV29-1 and TRBJ2-7; D gene ambiguous. Germline lookup yields CDR1 SQVTM and CDR2 ANQGSEA. V shed 2 bases and J shed 4 bases, with 9 bases lying between them. The CDR3 is 12 amino acids. The CDR3 DNA follows: TGCAGCGTTGAACAGGCCTTTTACGAGCAGTACTTC. This translates into CSVEQAFYEQYF.

The rearrangement links TRBV6-4 to TRBJ1-6; D possibly corresponds to TRBD1 (6 bases). Trimming left V 3 bases short and J 9 bases short, with 15 bases between. This CDR3 has 15 residues. Germline CDR1 and CDR2: MRHNA and SNTAGT. For the CDR3, the DNA is TGTGCCAGCAGTGAGAGGGGGGGCATTGTTTCACCCCTCCACTTT. Protein product: CASSERGGIVSPLHF.

On this clone itself: Germline is not matched at one junction end, which may reflect a read error. The chain is built from TRBV2 and TRBJ1-5; D is unresolved. CDR1 SNHLY and CDR2 FYNNEI come from the germline V gene. The CDR3 length is 13 residues. CDR3 DNA sequence: TGTGCCAGCAGTGCCGACGGTTATCAGCGCCAGCATTTT. Translating gives CASSADGYQRQHF.

This clone has a handful of counts. In the same sample, other DNA sequences code for this CDR3. The V call is TRBV9, the J call TRBJ2-5; no clear D gene. The germline CDR1 and CDR2 sequences are SGDLS and YYNGEE. V lost 0 bases and J lost 2, with 8 bases in between. The CDR3 runs to 14 residues. The CDR3 is CASSVAGSQETQYF. CDR3 nucleotide sequence: TGTGCCAGCAGCGTAGCCGGCAGTCAAGAGACCCAGTACTTC.

The rearrangement uses TRBV30 and TRBJ1-2; the match to TRBD1 covers 8 bases. The CDR3 has 12 residues. With 5 bases clipped from V and 6 bases from J, the junction kept 5 bases outside the gene matches. Per germline, CDR1 GTSNPN and CDR2 SVGIG (reference sequence). Here the CDR3 DNA reads TGTGCCTGGGATACAGGGGGGAATGGCTACACCTTC. This translates into CAWDTGGNGYTF.

Only a few counts were recorded for this clone. The DNA for the CDR3 is TGTGCCAGCAGCTCGAGGACAGGTGGCACAGATACGCAGTATTTT. It translates to CASSSRTGGTDTQYF. The rearrangement uses TRBV7-9 and TRBJ2-3, with 7 bases identical to TRBD1. V lost 4 bases, J lost 1 base, and 5 bases stayed unmatched. The germline CDR1 and CDR2 sequences are SEHNR and FQNEAQ (reference sequence). The CDR3 loop spans 15 amino acids.

This clone was observed a few times. The rearrangement uses TRBV29-1 and TRBJ2-7, with TRBD1 identical over 10 bases. The CDR3 totals 14 residues. V lost 3 bases, J lost 3 bases, and 5 bases stayed unmatched. The V gene's germline CDR1 is SQVTM and CDR2 ANQGSEA. The DNA of the CDR3 is TGCAGCGTTGATGGGACAGGGGAGGACTACGAGCAGTACTTC. Its protein is CSVDGTGEDYEQYF.

This clone was detected once. CDR3: CASGDRGRSPLHF. The DNA for the CDR3 is TGTGCCAGCGGGGACAGGGGGCGTTCACCCCTCCACTTT. This sequence joins TRBV25-1 and TRBJ1-6, with 12 bases lining up with TRBD1. Germline-derived CDR1 and CDR2 are MGHDK and SYGVNS. This CDR3 region has 13 residues. V dropped 8 bases and J dropped 9; count of bases not matched to a gene: 2. The whole variable domain, remainder taken from reference TRBV25-1 and TRBJ1-6, is EADIYQTPRYLVIGTGKKITLECSQTMGHDKMYWYQQDPGMELHLIHYSYGVNSTEKGDLSSESTVSRIRTEHFPLTLESARPSHTSQYLCASGDRGRSPLHFGNGTRLTVT.

As to this clone: At one end the junction does not follow the germline gene, possibly because of a read error. V and J are TRBV7-7 and TRBJ2-5, with D perhaps matching TRBD1 (6 bases). This CDR3 region has 15 residues. The germline CDR1 and CDR2 sequences are SSHAT and FNYEAQ (reference sequence). The CDR3 reads CASSLTDSHQETQYF. DNA for the CDR3: TGTGCTAGCAGCTTGACGGACAGTCACCAAGAGACCCAGTACTTC.

The chain has TRBV30 and TRBJ1-4; the D is unclear. The V gene's germline CDR1 is GTSNPN and CDR2 SVGIG (reference sequence). CDR3 length equals 13 residues. V lost 0 bases to trimming and J lost 4 bases, with 6 bases between them. The chain's CDR3 is CAWSVLNNEKLFF. DNA of the CDR3: TGTGCCTGGAGTGTACTTAATAATGAAAAACTGTTTTTT. The complete variable domain, with remaining parts taken from reference TRBV30 and TRBJ1-4, reads SQTIHQWPATLVQPVGSPLSLECTVEGTSNPNLYWYRQAAGRGLQLLFYSVGIGQISSEVPQNLSASRPQDRQFILSSKKLLLSDSGFYLCAWSVLNNEKLFFGSGTQLSVL.